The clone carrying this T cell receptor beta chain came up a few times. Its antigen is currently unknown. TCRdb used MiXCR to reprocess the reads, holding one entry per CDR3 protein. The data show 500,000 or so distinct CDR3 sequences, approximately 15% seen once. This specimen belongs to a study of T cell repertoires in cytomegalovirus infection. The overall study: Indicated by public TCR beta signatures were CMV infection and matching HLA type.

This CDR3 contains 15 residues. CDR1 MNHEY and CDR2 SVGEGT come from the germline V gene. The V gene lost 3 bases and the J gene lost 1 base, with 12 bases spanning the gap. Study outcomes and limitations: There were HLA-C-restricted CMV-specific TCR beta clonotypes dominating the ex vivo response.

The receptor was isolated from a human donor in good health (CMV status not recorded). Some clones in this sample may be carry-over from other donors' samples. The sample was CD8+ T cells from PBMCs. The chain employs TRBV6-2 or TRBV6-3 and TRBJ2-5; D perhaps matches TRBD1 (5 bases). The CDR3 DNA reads TGTGCCAGCAGTTATCGGCAGGGAAGCCAAGAGACCCAGTACTTC. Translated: CASSYRQGSQETQYF.